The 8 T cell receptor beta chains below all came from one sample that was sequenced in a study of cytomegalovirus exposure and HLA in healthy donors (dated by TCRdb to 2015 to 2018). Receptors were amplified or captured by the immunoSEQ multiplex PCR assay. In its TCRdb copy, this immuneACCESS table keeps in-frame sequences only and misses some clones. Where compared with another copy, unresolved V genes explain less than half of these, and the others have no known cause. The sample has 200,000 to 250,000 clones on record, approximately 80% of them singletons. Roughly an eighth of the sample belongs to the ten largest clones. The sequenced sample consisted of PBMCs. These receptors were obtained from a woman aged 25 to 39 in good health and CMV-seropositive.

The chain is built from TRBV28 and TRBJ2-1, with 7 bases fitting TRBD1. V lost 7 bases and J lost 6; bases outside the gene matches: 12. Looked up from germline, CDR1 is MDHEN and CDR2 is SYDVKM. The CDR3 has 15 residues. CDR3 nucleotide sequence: TGTGCCAGCAATAAGGACAGGAACCTTCTCAATGAGCAGTTCTTC. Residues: CASNKDRNLLNEQFF.

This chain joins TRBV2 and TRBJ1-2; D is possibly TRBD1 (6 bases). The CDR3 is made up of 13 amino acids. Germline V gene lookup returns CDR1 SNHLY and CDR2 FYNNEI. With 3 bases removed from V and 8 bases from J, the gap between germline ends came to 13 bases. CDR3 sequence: CASSDRGSRGYTF. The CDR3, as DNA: TGTGCCAGCAGTGACAGGGGATCTCGCGGCTACACCTTC.

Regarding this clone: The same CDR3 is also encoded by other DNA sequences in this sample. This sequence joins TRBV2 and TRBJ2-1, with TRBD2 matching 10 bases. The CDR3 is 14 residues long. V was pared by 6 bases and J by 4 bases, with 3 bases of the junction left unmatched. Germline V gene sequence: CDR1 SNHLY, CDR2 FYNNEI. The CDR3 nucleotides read TGTGCCAGCAGCTTACTAGCGGGATACAATGAGCAGTTCTTC. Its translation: CASSLLAGYNEQFF.

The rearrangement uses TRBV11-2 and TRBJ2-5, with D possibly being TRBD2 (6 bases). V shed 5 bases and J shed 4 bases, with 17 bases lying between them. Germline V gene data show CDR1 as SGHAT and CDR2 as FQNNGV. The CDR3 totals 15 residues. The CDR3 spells CASSLSPIGRETQYF. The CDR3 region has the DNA TGTGCCAGCAGCCTAAGTCCCATCGGGAGAGAGACCCAGTACTTC.

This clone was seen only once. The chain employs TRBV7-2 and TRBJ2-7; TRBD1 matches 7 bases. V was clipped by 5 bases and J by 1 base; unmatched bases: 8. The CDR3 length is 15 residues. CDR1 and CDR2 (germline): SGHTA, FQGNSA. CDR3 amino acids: CASSMTGWASYEQYF. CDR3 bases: TGTGCCAGCAGCATGACAGGGTGGGCGTCCTACGAGCAGTACTTC.

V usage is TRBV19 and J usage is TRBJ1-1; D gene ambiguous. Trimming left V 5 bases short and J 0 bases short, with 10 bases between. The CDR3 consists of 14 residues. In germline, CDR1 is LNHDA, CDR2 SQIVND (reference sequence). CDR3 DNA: TGTGCCAGTAGTTTTGGACGGATGAACACTGAAGCTTTCTTT. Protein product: CASSFGRMNTEAFF.

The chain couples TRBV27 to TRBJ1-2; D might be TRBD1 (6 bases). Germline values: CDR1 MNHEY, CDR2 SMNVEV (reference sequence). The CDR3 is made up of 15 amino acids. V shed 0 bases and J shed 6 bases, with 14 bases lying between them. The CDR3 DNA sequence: TGTGCCAGCAGTTTATCGAAAGGGGGGTTCGATGGCTACACCTTC. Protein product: CASSLSKGGFDGYTF.

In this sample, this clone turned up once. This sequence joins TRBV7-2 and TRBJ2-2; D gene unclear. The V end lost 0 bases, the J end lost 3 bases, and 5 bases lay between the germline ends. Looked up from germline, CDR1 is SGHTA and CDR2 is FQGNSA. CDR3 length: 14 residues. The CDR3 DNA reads TGTGCCAGCAGCTTAGCGCTCCACACCGGGGAGCTGTTTTTT. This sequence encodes CASSLALHTGELFF.